The 15 T cell receptor beta chains presented below share a single source sample, sequenced in a study of beta chain features in type 1 diabetes. Expressed TCRB transcripts got sequenced, as all isolated RNA was reverse transcribed. Clones were read by immunoSEQ multiplex PCR, and TCRdb kept only the in-frame ones, dropping some. The sample yields 640,000 or so clones, 11% to 15% seen once. Study-level findings and limits: Patients with Type 1 diabetes showed moderately but significantly shorter TCRB CDR3s in all four CD4+ subsets.

For these receptors, no antigen is known. Sequencing was performed on naive CD4+ T cells from blood. The source is a man between 18 and 35 years old with type 1 diabetes.

V and J are TRBV30 and TRBJ2-7, with a possible D match to TRBD1 (6 bases). V lost 5 bases and J 6 bases, leaving 20 bases between the germline ends. CDR1 GTSNPN and CDR2 SVGIG come from the germline V gene (reference sequence). This CDR3 has 14 amino acids. CDR3 loop: CAWSKQGAPREQYF. The DNA of the CDR3 is TGTGCCTGGTCCAAACAGGGAGCACCTCGCGAGCAGTACTTC.

In its sample, this clone was seen a few times. The chain couples TRBV6-5 to TRBJ1-1; D not certain. V lost 0 bases to trimming and J lost 10 bases, with 12 bases between them. The CDR3 has 13 residues. Germline CDR1 is MNHEY and CDR2 is SVGAGI. In DNA, the CDR3 is TGTGCCAGCAGTTACTCGAAAGACATAGGAGCTTTCTTT. Translated: CASSYSKDIGAFF.

Only a few counts were recorded for this clone. The CDR3 is CASSPRPGQGVNYGYTF. CDR3 sequence (DNA): TGTGCCAGCAGCCCACGACCGGGACAGGGAGTTAACTATGGCTACACCTTC. The V gene is TRBV9, the J gene TRBJ1-2; 9 nucleotides align to TRBD1. Looked up from germline, CDR1 is SGDLS and CDR2 is YYNGEE. The V segment lost 4 bases and the J segment 1 base; nucleotides outside the gene matches: 11. The CDR3 consists of 17 residues.

The chain has TRBV9 and TRBJ1-1; TRBD1 agrees at 8 bases. The germline V gene has CDR1 SGDLS and CDR2 YYNGEE. The trim removed 1 base at V and 0 bases at J, leaving 8 bases unmatched. The CDR3 runs 17 residues. CDR3 loop: CASSVQPDRGMNTEAFF. The CDR3 DNA sequence: TGTGCCAGCAGCGTACAGCCCGACAGGGGCATGAACACTGAAGCTTTCTTT.

This clone was seen only a few times. V and J are TRBV30 and TRBJ1-2, with a possible D match to TRBD1 (5 bases). CDR3 length: 14 residues. The V end lost 0 bases, the J end lost 7 bases, and 15 bases lay between the germline ends. Germline V gene sequence: CDR1 GTSNPN, CDR2 SVGIG (reference sequence). CDR3 nucleotides: TGTGCCTGGAGTGTACTGAGGCAGGGCTCTGGCTACACCTTC. Residues: CAWSVLRQGSGYTF.

This chain uses TRBV30 with TRBJ2-7; the match to TRBD1 covers 8 bases. This CDR3 is built from 14 residues. Trimming cost V 2 bases and J 2 bases; bases outside gene matches: 5. In germline, CDR1 is GTSNPN, CDR2 SVGIG (reference sequence). The CDR3 loop reads CAWSNGQGAYEQYF. In nucleotides, the CDR3 is TGTGCCTGGAGTAACGGACAGGGCGCCTACGAGCAGTACTTC.

This clone was seen just once. The CDR3 sequence: CASSVRDRENTGELFF. In nucleotides, the CDR3 is TGTGCCAGCAGCGTCCGGGACAGGGAGAACACCGGGGAGCTGTTTTTT. The rearrangement joins TRBV11-1 to TRBJ2-2; 9 bases are shared with TRBD1. The CDR3 contains 16 residues. Germline V gene lookup returns CDR1 SGHAT and CDR2 FQDESV (reference sequence). V trimming: 5 bases; J trimming: 1 base; junction bases outside the gene matches: 5.

In its sample, this clone was seen a few times. This chain links TRBV7-2 with TRBJ2-7; D is possibly TRBD1 or TRBD2 (5 bases each). The CDR3 runs 12 residues. Trimming took off 1 base at V and 8 bases at J, with 9 bases between the two ends. Looked up from germline, CDR1 is SGHTA and CDR2 is FQGNSA. The CDR3 loop reads CASSLDRGQQYF. DNA for the CDR3: TGTGCCAGCAGCTTAGATAGGGGACAGCAGTACTTC.

V gene TRBV6-5 combines with J gene TRBJ1-2; maybe TRBD1 (6 bases). CDR1 and CDR2 from the germline V gene are MNHEY and SVGAGI. The CDR3 runs 14 residues. Trimming took off 5 bases at V and 4 bases at J, with 14 bases between the two ends. As DNA, the CDR3 is TGTGCCAGCAGTCCTGACAGGCGGGCCTATGGCTACACCTTC. Translated: CASSPDRRAYGYTF.

The chain links TRBV5-1 to TRBJ2-5, with 7 nucleotides matching TRBD2. The CDR3 is 13 amino acids. In germline, CDR1 is SGHRS, CDR2 YFSETQ. With 4 bases clipped from V and 3 bases from J, the junction kept 3 bases outside the gene matches. CDR3 sequence: CASSRTREETQYF. For the CDR3, the DNA is TGCGCCAGCAGCCGGACTAGGGAAGAGACCCAGTACTTC.

This sequence joins TRBV14 and TRBJ2-7; weak D call: TRBD2 (5 bases). V lost 4 bases and J lost 2, with 12 bases in between. From germline, CDR1 is SGHDN and CDR2 FVKESK. CDR3 length: 14 amino acids. Here the CDR3 DNA reads TGTGCCAGCAGCCCCGGGCCCGGGGCCTACGAGCAGTACTTC. Translated, it gives CASSPGPGAYEQYF.

The CDR3 is CASRFTDRYEQYF. DNA of the CDR3: TGTGCCAGCAGATTCACAGACCGCTACGAGCAGTACTTC. This sequence joins TRBV28 and TRBJ2-7, with D unresolved. CDR1 MDHEN and CDR2 SYDVKM come from the germline V gene. V lost 6 bases to trimming and J lost 3 bases, with 12 bases between them. The CDR3 spans 13 residues.

This clone was counted between two and nine times. This chain uses TRBV10-3 with TRBJ1-2; the D gene is possibly TRBD1 (5 bases). Germline lookup yields CDR1 ENHRY and CDR2 SYGVKD. The CDR3 extends over 12 amino acids. The V and J ends lost 10 bases and 5 bases respectively, with 14 bases between them. CDR3 region: CATAGTEYGYTF. DNA of the CDR3: TGTGCCACCGCCGGGACGGAGTATGGCTACACCTTC.

Remarks on this clone: This CDR3 is also generated by other DNA sequences in the sample. The chain uses TRBV9 and TRBJ1-2; D is undetermined. This CDR3 comprises 12 residues. V dropped 3 bases and J dropped 4 bases, with 7 bases sitting between them. Looked up from germline, CDR1 is SGDLS and CDR2 is YYNGEE. CDR3 bases: TGTGCCAGCAGCGGTGGCGGCTATGGCTACACCTTC. Residues: CASSGGGYGYTF.

Points on this clone: Distinct nucleotide sequences in the sample also encode this CDR3. The chain joins TRBV18 to TRBJ1-5; unclear D gene. Trimming took 3 bases from V and 1 from J, leaving 4 bases between them. Germline values: CDR1 KGHSH, CDR2 LQKENI. The CDR3 loop spans 13 amino acids. CDR3 nucleotides: TGTGCCAGCTCACCGGACAGCAATCAGCCCCAGCATTTT. Translating gives CASSPDSNQPQHF.